This TCR beta chain was profiled in a study of T cells in women clearing cervical HPV infection. Study observations and caveats: TRBV6-7 abundance was lower in cases than controls (0.11% versus 0.16%).

All participants had a single incident cervical HPV16 infection, and prevalent HPV16 infections were excluded. About this clone: The antigen is unknown. The read ends 3 residues early relative to the CDR3; the germline J gene fills the gap.

The CDR3 is 16 amino acids. V lost 7 bases to trimming and J lost 0 bases; unmatched junction nucleotides: 11. Per the germline V gene, CDR1 is SGHDN and CDR2 is FVKESK. Using immunoSEQ multiplex PCR, the repertoire was profiled, and TCRdb retains in-frame clones only, with some absent. The sample's table shows fewer than 35,000 clones. The sequence came from a woman aged 18 to 75 with a cervical HPV16 infection that either progressed to CIN3+ or cleared (not recorded which). This chain uses TRBV14 with TRBJ2-5; TRBD1 aligns across 7 bases. The sample taken for sequencing was blood buffy coat. The covered CDR3 bases are TGTGCCAGCAAGGGGGCGAGATCGCCCAACCAAGAGACC. Translated: CASKGARSPNQET. The CDR3 in its entirety is CASKGARSPNQETQYF.